This T cell receptor beta chain was documented in a study of identical twins. It was template switching that added a universal primer site, and there were unique molecular identifiers on the cDNA. TCRdb recomputed calls from the 5' RACE reads with MiXCR, one row per CDR3 protein. The data contain 200,000 or so distinct CDR3 sequences, about 7.5% of them singletons. This clonotype was picked up one time. What it recognizes is unknown. Findings and caveats of the study: Clonotypes of the beta chain that were abundant in cord blood carried fewer insertions (memory repertoires showed none).

Per the germline V gene, CDR1 is SGDLS and CDR2 is YYNGEE. V shed 0 bases and J shed 0 bases, with 7 bases lying between them. This CDR3 has 14 residues. The same data also went into a second study, on yellow fever vaccine responses in identical twins. That work contributes: Twin vaccine T cell responses reportedly seemed partly convergent, partly personalized.

The chain combines TRBV9 with TRBJ2-7, with D tentatively TRBD1 (5 bases). The sample consisted of memory (CD45RO+) T cells sorted from blood. This TCR was recovered from a woman between 18 and 30 years old in good health. The CDR3 loop is CASSVEGNSYEQYF. DNA for the CDR3: TGTGCCAGCAGCGTAGAGGGGAACTCCTACGAGCAGTACTTC.